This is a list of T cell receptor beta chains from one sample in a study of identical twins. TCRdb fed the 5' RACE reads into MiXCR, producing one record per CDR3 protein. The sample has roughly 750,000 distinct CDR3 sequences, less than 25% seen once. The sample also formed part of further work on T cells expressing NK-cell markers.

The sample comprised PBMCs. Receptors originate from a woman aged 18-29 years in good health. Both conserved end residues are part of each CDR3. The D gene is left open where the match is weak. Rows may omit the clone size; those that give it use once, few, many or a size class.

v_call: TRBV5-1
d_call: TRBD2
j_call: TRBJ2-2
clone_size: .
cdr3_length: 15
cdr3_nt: TGCGCCAGCACCGTAGCGGGGGGGAACACCGGGGAGCTGTTTTTT
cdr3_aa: CASTVAGGNTGELFF

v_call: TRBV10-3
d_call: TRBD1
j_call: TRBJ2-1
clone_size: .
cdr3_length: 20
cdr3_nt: TGTGCCATCATGGCGGGCGCGGGACAGGATACCCCACATGGTTACAATGAGCAGTTCTTC
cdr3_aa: CAIMAGAGQDTPHGYNEQFF

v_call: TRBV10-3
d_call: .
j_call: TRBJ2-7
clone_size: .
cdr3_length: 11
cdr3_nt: TGTGCCATCAGTGAGCCCAACGAGCAGTACTTC
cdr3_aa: CAISEPNEQYF

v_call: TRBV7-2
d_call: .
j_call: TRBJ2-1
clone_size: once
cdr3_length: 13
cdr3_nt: TGTGCCAGCAGCTCCCGACCCTACAATGAGCAGTTCTTC
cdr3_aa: CASSSRPYNEQFF

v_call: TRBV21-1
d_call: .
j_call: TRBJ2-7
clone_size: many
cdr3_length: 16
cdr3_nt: TGTGCCAGCAGCAAAGCACAGGGAAGGGCCCCGAACGAGCAGTACTTC
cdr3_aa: CASSKAQGRAPNEQYF

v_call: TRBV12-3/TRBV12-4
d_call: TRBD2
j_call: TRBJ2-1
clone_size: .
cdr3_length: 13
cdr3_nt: TGTGCCAGCAGTTTACAAGCGGGGGGGGAGCAGTTCTTC
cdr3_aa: CASSLQAGGEQFF

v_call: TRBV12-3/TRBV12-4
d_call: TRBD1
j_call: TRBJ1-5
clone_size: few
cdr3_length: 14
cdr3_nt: TGTGCCAGCAGCCACACAGGGGCTAATCAGCCCCAGCATTTT
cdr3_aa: CASSHTGANQPQHF

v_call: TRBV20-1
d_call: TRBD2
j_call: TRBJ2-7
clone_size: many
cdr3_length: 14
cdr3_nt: TGCAGTGCCAGAGGGGAGCGGGAGTTCCACGAGCAGTACTTC
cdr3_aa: CSARGEREFHEQYF

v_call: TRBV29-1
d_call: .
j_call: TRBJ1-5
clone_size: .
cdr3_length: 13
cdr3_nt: TGCAGCGTTGGTGGGTACCGCAATCAGCCCCAGCATTTT
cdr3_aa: CSVGGYRNQPQHF

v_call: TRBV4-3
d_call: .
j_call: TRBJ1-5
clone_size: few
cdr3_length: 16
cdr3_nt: TGCGCCAGCAGCCCAAGGGCAGGGGCGAGCAATCAGCCCCAGCATTTT
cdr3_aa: CASSPRAGASNQPQHF

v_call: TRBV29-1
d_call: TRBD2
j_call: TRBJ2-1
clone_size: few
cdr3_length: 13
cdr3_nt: TGCAGCGGACCAGGGACTAGCGGCAATGAGCAGTTCTTC
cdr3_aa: CSGPGTSGNEQFF

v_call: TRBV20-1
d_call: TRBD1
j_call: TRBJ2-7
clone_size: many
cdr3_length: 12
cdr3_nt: TGCAGTGCCATCCGGACAGGGGCCGAGCAGTACTTC
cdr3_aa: CSAIRTGAEQYF

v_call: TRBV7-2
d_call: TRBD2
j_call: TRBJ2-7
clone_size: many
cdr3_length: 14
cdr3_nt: TGTGCCAGCAGCTCACTAGCGGGACCCTACGAGCAGTACTTC
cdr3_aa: CASSSLAGPYEQYF

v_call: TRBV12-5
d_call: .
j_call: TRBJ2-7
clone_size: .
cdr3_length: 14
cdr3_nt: TGTGCTAGTGGTCCCCGGGACTTAGCCTACGAGCAGTACTTC
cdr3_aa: CASGPRDLAYEQYF

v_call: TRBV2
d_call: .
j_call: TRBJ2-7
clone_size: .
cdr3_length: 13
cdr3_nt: TGTGCCAGCAGTGACGTCCGGGGTTGGGAGCAGTACTTC
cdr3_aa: CASSDVRGWEQYF

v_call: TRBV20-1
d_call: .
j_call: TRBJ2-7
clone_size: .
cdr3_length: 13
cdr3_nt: TGCAGTGCCCAAACTGACCTCTCCTACGAGCAGTACTTC
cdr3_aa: CSAQTDLSYEQYF

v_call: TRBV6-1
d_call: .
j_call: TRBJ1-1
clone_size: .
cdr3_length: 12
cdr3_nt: TGTGCCAGCAGAACGGCCAACACTGAAGCTTTCTTT
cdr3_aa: CASRTANTEAFF

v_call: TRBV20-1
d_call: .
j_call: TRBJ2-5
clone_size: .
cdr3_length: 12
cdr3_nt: TGCAGTGCTCATCCGGGGCGGGAGACCCAGTACTTC
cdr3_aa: CSAHPGRETQYF

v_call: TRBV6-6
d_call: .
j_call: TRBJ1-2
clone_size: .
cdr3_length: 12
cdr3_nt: TGTGCCAGCAGTGGCCCCGGGGATGGCTACACCTTC
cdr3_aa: CASSGPGDGYTF

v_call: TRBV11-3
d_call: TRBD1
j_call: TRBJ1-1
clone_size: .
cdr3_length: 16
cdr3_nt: TGTGCCAGCAGCTTAGGGTCGGGACAGTCGGGCACTGAAGCTTTCTTT
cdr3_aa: CASSLGSGQSGTEAFF

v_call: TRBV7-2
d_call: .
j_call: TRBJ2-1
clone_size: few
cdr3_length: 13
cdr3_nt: TGTGCCAGCAGCTCCCGGGACTTCAATGAGCAGTTCTTC
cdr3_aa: CASSSRDFNEQFF

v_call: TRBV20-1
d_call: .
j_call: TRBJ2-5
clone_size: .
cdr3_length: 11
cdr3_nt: TGCAGTGGGTCTCGGGAGGAGACCCAGTACTTC
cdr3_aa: CSGSREETQYF

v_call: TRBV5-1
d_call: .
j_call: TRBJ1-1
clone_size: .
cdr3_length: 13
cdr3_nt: TGCGCCAGCAGCACCCAGGGTGGCACTGAAGCTTTCTTT
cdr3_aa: CASSTQGGTEAFF

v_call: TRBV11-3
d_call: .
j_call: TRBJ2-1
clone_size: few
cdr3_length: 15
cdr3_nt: TGTGCCAGCAGCCAGAGACAGGATCGTTACAATGAGCAGTTCTTC
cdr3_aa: CASSQRQDRYNEQFF

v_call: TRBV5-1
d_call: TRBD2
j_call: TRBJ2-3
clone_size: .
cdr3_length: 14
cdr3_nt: TGCGCCAGCAGCCGTGCGGGGGGGAAAGATACGCAGTATTTT
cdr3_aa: CASSRAGGKDTQYF

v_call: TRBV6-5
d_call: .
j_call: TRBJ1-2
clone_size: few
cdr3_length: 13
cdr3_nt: TGTGCCAGCAGTTCACGGGTCCCCTGGGGCTACACCTTC
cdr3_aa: CASSSRVPWGYTF

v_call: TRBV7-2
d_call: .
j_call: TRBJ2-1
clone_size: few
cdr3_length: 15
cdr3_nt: TGTGCCAGCAGCTTGAAGACGGGACCGGACAATGAGCAGTTCTTC
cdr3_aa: CASSLKTGPDNEQFF

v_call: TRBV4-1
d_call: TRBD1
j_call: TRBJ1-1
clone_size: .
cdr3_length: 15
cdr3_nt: TGCGCCAGCAGCCAAGCGGGACAGGGGAACACTGAAGCTTTCTTT
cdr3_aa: CASSQAGQGNTEAFF

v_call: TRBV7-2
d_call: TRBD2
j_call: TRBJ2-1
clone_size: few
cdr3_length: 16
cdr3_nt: TGTGCCAGCAGCCACACCTTGGCGGGAGGGCCTAATGAGCAGTTCTTC
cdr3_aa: CASSHTLAGGPNEQFF

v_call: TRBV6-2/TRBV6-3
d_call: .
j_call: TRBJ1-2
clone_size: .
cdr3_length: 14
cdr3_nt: TGTGCCAGCAGCGAGGACAGTCGTAACTATGGCTACACCTTC
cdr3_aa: CASSEDSRNYGYTF

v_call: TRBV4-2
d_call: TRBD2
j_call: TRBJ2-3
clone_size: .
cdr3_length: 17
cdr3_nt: TGTGCCAGCAGCCATCGTTTACGGGGGGATAGGGCAGATACGCAGTATTTT
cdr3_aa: CASSHRLRGDRADTQYF

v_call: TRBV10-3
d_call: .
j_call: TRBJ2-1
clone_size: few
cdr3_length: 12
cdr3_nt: TGTGCCATCAGTGCAGAGGCGAATGAGCAGTTCTTC
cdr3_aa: CAISAEANEQFF

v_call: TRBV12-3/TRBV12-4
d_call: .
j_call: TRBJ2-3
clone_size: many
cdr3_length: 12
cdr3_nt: TGTGCCAGCTCTGGACTCACAGATACGCAGTATTTT
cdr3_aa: CASSGLTDTQYF

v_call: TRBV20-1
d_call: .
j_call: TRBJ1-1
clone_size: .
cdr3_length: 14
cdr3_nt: TGCAGTGCTAGAGATTGGAGAAAAAACACTGAAGCTTTCTTT
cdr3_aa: CSARDWRKNTEAFF

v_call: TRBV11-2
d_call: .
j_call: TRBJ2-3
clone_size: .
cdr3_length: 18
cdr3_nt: TGTGCCAGCAGCTTAAATTTCTATAGGGGAAGTGCATTCGATACGCAGTATTTT
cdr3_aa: CASSLNFYRGSAFDTQYF

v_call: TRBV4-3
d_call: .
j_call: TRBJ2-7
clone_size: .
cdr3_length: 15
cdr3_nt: TGCGCCAGCAGCCAAGATGGCACTGCAGAGGACGAGCAGTACTTC
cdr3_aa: CASSQDGTAEDEQYF

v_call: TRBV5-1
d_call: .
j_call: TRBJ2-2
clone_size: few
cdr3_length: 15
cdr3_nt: TGCGCCAGCAGCTCGTCCAGGGCGGAAACCGGGGAGCTGTTTTTT
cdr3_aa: CASSSSRAETGELFF

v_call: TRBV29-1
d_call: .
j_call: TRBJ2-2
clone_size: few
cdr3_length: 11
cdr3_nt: TGCAGCGTTGAAACCACCGGGGAGCTGTTTTTT
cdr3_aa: CSVETTGELFF

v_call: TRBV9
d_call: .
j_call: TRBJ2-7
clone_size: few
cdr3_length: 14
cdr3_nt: TGTGCCAGCAGCGTAGGCGGGACCAACTACGAGCAGTACTTC
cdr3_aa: CASSVGGTNYEQYF

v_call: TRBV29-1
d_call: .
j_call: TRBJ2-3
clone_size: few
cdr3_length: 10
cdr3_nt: TGCAGCGTGGGTCCAGATACGCAGTATTTT
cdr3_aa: CSVGPDTQYF

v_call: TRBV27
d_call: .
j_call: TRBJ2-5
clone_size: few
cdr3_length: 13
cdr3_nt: TGTGCCAGCAGGAGGAAACTGGAAGAGACCCAGTACTTC
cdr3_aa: CASRRKLEETQYF

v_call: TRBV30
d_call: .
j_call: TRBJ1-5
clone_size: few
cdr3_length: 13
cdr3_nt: TGTGCCTGGAGTCCGGGACTCGGTCAGCCCCAGCATTTT
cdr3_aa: CAWSPGLGQPQHF

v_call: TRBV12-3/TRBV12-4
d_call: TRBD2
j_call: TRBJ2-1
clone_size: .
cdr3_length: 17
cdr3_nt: TGTGCCAGCAGTTTTGAGATGGCGGGAGGGAGGTACAATGAGCAGTTCTTC
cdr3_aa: CASSFEMAGGRYNEQFF